A single sample is the source of the 21 T cell receptor beta chains below, sequenced in a study of STAT5B mutations in CD4+ large granular lymphocyte leukemia. The assay was immunoSEQ multiplex PCR, and TCRdb's table has in-frame clones only and misses some. The sample has roughly 32,000 clones, roughly 70% seen once. Sequenced input: CD4+ T cells from blood buffy coats. The source is a human donor in good health.

This chain uses TRBV9 with TRBJ2-5; 9 bases are shared with TRBD2. The germline V gene encodes CDR1 SGDLS and CDR2 YYNGEE. The CDR3 is 16 residues long. V was pared by 4 bases and J by 3 bases, with 10 bases of the junction left unmatched. The CDR3 is CASSSRVTSGKETQYF. The DNA for the CDR3 is TGTGCCAGCAGCTCGAGGGTGACTAGCGGTAAAGAGACCCAGTACTTC.

The V gene is TRBV13, the J gene TRBJ2-2, with TRBD2 matching 12 bases. With V trimmed by 5 bases and J by 6 bases, 7 bases remained unmatched. The CDR3 has 16 residues. Germline loops: CDR1 PRHDT, CDR2 FYEKMQ (reference sequence). CDR3 coding DNA: TGTGCCAGCAGCCCCCTAGCGGGGGGGCTGGCCGGGGAGCTGTTTTTT. This encodes CASSPLAGGLAGELFF.

DNA of the CDR3: TGTGCCAGCAGTGAAGCGTTCCTAGCGGGGAGCACAGATACGCAGTATTTT. As protein: CASSEAFLAGSTDTQYF. The V gene is TRBV6-1, the J gene TRBJ2-3; 9 bases line up with TRBD2. Looked up from germline, CDR1 is MNHNS and CDR2 is SASEGT. The CDR3 covers 17 residues. The V and J ends lost 0 bases and 0 bases, in that order; junction bases with no gene match: 4.

The rearrangement joins TRBV27 to TRBJ1-6, with D possibly matching TRBD1 (6 bases). CDR1 is MNHEY, CDR2 SMNVEV, per germline (reference sequence). This CDR3 comprises 18 residues. Trimming took 6 bases from V and 0 from J, leaving 18 bases between them. The CDR3 sequence: CASRKTGIQSSYNSPLHF. The CDR3 coding sequence is TGTGCCAGCAGAAAAACAGGGATTCAGAGCTCCTATAATTCACCCCTCCACTTT.

The chain's CDR3 is CASSPTGGQGDTEAFF. The CDR3 DNA sequence: TGTGCCAGCAGCCCCACAGGGGGACAGGGAGACACTGAAGCTTTCTTT. The V gene is TRBV7-9, the J gene TRBJ1-1; 9 bases agree with TRBD1. J lost 3 bases, V lost 5 bases, and 10 bases had no gene match. Per the germline V gene, CDR1 is SEHNR and CDR2 is FQNEAQ (reference sequence). The CDR3 is made up of 16 amino acids. The full variable domain, its missing parts supplied by reference TRBV7-9 and TRBJ1-1, is DTGVSQNPRHKITKRGQNVTFRCDPISEHNRLYWYRQTLGQGPEFLTYFQNEAQLEKSRLLSDRFSAERPKGSFSTLEIQRTEQGDSAMYLCASSPTGGQGDTEAFFGQGTRLTVV.

This clone was picked up a small number of times. The V call is TRBV19, the J call TRBJ1-4; 7 positions match TRBD1. The length of the CDR3 is 18 residues. Germline CDR1 is LNHDA and CDR2 is SQIVND (reference sequence). The V segment lost 5 bases and the J segment 8 bases; nucleotides outside the gene matches: 20. The CDR3 coding sequence is TGTGCCAGTAGTTTATACCCGACAGGGATCCTCGGTATCGAAAAACTGTTTTTT. This encodes CASSLYPTGILGIEKLFF.

V and J are TRBV7-8 and TRBJ2-7; possible D gene TRBD2, 5 bases. This CDR3 has 14 residues. Germline CDR1 and CDR2: SGHVS and FQNEAQ. The V end lost 5 bases, the J end lost 7 bases, and 18 bases lay between the germline ends. CDR3 protein: CASSPGRITGEQYF. The CDR3 bases are TGTGCCAGCAGCCCCGGCAGGATCACGGGAGAGCAGTACTTC.

This clone was observed a handful of times. This chain connects TRBV5-1 to TRBJ2-2; 10 bases line up with TRBD2. Germline assignment: CDR1 SGHRS and CDR2 YFSETQ. The J segment lost 4 bases and the V segment lost 5 bases, leaving 14 bases of the junction unmatched. The CDR3 consists of 18 residues. The CDR3 bases are TGCGCCAGCAGGATTCCCTTCGATGAGCGGGGGGGCACCGGGGAGCTGTTTTTT. It encodes CASRIPFDERGGTGELFF.

The chain recombines TRBV7-3 with TRBJ2-5, with TRBD1 matching over 9 bases. Germline CDR1 is SGHTA and CDR2 is FQGTGA. The CDR3 length is 15 residues. The J segment lost 1 base and the V segment lost 4 bases, leaving 4 bases of the junction unmatched. The CDR3 loop reads CASSSYRGPQETQYF. CDR3 nucleotide sequence: TGTGCCAGCAGCTCCTACAGGGGGCCCCAAGAGACCCAGTACTTC.

The J gene is TRBJ2-3, the V gene TRBV6-1; TRBD1 might be the D (6 bases). The germline CDR1 and CDR2 sequences are MNHNS and SASEGT. The CDR3 consists of 15 residues. Trimming took 4 bases from V and 6 from J, leaving 17 bases between them. CDR3 DNA sequence: TGTGCCAGCAGTGGAGCCTCAGGGGTTAGCGATACGCAGTATTTT. Protein: CASSGASGVSDTQYF.

The chain couples TRBV19 to TRBJ1-4, with D tentatively TRBD1 (5 bases). The length of the CDR3 is 15 residues. The germline V gene encodes CDR1 LNHDA and CDR2 SQIVND (reference sequence). Trimming stripped 3 bases from V and 8 bases from J, with 16 bases between. This CDR3 reads CASSIRLGELEKLFF. In DNA, the CDR3 is TGTGCCAGTAGTATCCGCCTGGGGGAGCTAGAAAAACTGTTTTTT. Full variable domain (rest looked up from reference TRBV19 and TRBJ1-4): DGGITQSPKYLFRKEGQNVTLSCEQNLNHDAMYWYRQDPGQGLRLIYYSQIVNDFQKGDIAEGYSVSREKKESFPLTVTSAQKNPTAFYLCASSIRLGELEKLFFGSGTQLSVL.

The chain links TRBV29-1 to TRBJ2-1, with no clear D. V was trimmed by 4 bases and J by 2 bases, leaving 9 bases between them. Germline lookup yields CDR1 SQVTM and CDR2 ANQGSEA. The CDR3 extends over 13 amino acids. The CDR3 nucleotides are TGCAGCGTTGTTGTGTTAGCCTACAATGAGCAGTTCTTC. Amino acids: CSVVVLAYNEQFF.

V gene TRBV30 combines with J gene TRBJ1-5, with D maybe TRBD1 (5 bases). CDR1 is GTSNPN, CDR2 SVGIG, per germline (reference sequence). This CDR3 has 13 residues. V lost 3 bases, J lost 2 bases, and 8 bases lay in between. DNA of the CDR3: TGTGCCTGGAGCCCACAGGGCAATCAGCCCCAGCATTTT. It is translated as CAWSPQGNQPQHF.

The V gene is TRBV18, the J gene TRBJ1-4; D gene ambiguous. This CDR3 region has 13 residues. The V end was cut by 0 bases, the J end by 5 bases, with 4 bases between. Germline CDR1 is KGHSH and CDR2 is LQKENI. CDR3 bases: TGTGCCAGCTCACCACCGGTAAATGAAAAACTGTTTTTT. Protein sequence: CASSPPVNEKLFF.

The V call is TRBV5-6, the J call TRBJ2-7, with D tentatively TRBD1 or TRBD2 (5 bases each). The germline gives CDR1 SGHDT, CDR2 YYEEEE. The CDR3 loop spans 15 amino acids. V lost 0 bases, J lost 0 bases, and 10 bases lay in between. This CDR3 is CASSLGGTSSYEQYF. The CDR3 DNA reads TGTGCCAGCAGCTTGGGGGGGACCAGCTCCTACGAGCAGTACTTC.

This sequence joins TRBV9 and TRBJ2-3; D is uncertain. Germline V gene data show CDR1 as SGDLS and CDR2 as YYNGEE. The CDR3 totals 14 residues. Trimming cost V 1 base and J 0 bases, with 6 bases left between them. CDR3 sequence (DNA): TGTGCCAGCAGCGTACAGATAAGCACAGATACGCAGTATTTT. Its translation: CASSVQISTDTQYF.

V usage is TRBV15 and J usage is TRBJ1-1; D is uncertain. The CDR3 has 13 residues. The germline CDR1 and CDR2 sequences are LNHNV and YYDKDF (reference sequence). Trimming cost V 1 base and J 7 bases, with 10 bases left between them. The CDR3 spells CATSRVWGREAFF. The CDR3 nucleotides are TGTGCCACCAGCAGAGTATGGGGTCGTGAAGCTTTCTTT. Looking up the rest from reference TRBV15 and TRBJ1-1 gives the full variable domain: DAMVIQNPRYQVTQFGKPVTLSCSQTLNHNVMYWYQQKSSQAPKLLFHYYDKDFNNEADTPDNFQSRRPNTSFCFLDIRSPGLGDTAMYLCATSRVWGREAFFGQGTRLTVV.

This chain links TRBV9 with TRBJ2-1; a possible D gene is TRBD1 (6 bases). CDR1 and CDR2 from the germline V gene are SGDLS and YYNGEE. Trimming took 2 bases from V and 3 from J, leaving 9 bases between them. The CDR3 has 14 residues. The CDR3 sequence: CASSVGAYYNEQFF. The CDR3 coding sequence is TGTGCCAGCAGCGTGGGGGCCTACTACAATGAGCAGTTCTTC.

This rearrangement joins TRBV2 to TRBJ1-2; possible D gene TRBD1, 5 bases. Trimming took off 8 bases at V and 0 bases at J, with 16 bases between the two ends. This CDR3 contains 15 residues. CDR1 is SNHLY and CDR2 is FYNNEI in the germline V gene. CDR3 protein: CASSPGGLANYGYTF. The CDR3 bases are TGTGCCAGCTCACCGGGGGGGTTGGCTAACTATGGCTACACCTTC.

This chain links TRBV7-2 with TRBJ2-5, with a weak D call TRBD2 (6 bases). This CDR3 spans 14 amino acids. Germline lookup yields CDR1 SGHTA and CDR2 FQGNSA. The V and J ends lost 5 bases and 1 base respectively, with 11 bases between them. This CDR3 is CASSPAGIQETQYF. The CDR3 DNA reads as TGTGCCAGCAGCCCCGCGGGGATCCAAGAGACCCAGTACTTC.

The rearrangement links TRBV6-5 to TRBJ2-7; D perhaps matches TRBD1 (5 bases). CDR3 size: 14 residues. Germline V CDR1 and CDR2: MNHEY, SVGAGI. V gave up 2 bases and J gave up 3 bases, with 11 bases separating them. The CDR3 loop reads CASSYGQGVYEQYF. As DNA, the CDR3 is TGTGCCAGCAGTTACGGTCAGGGCGTCTACGAGCAGTACTTC.